This T cell receptor beta chain originates from a study of healthy donors' naive CD4 and CD8 T cells. A linear amplification protocol produced the TCR libraries from around 0.55 ug of total RNA. TCRdb redid the calling of the reads with MiXCR, one entry per CDR3 protein. The repertoire has 150,000 to 200,000 distinct CDR3 sequences, 65% to 80% of them found once; the top ten carry roughly 2.4%. Naive T cells were sorted: CD4+CD8-CD45RO-CD45RA+ for CD4+, CD8+CD4-CD45RA+CD27bright for CD8+. The V gene's germline CDR1 is SGHRS and CDR2 YFSETQ. The V gene end was trimmed by 1 base and the J gene end by 4 bases; junction bases not matched to a gene: 5. The CDR3 has 15 amino acids.

Sequencing was performed on naive CD4+ and CD8+ T cells sorted from blood, pooled from several donors. The chain is built from TRBV5-1 and TRBJ2-3; 8 nucleotides agree with TRBD2. The sequence was collected from a pool of human donors in good health; the sample pools cells from several healthy donors. CDR3 DNA: TGCGCCAGCAGCTTGATGAGCGGGAGTGCAGATACGCAGTATTTT. Its translation: CASSLMSGSADTQYF.